These 18 T cell receptor beta chains came from one sample sequenced in a study of cytomegalovirus exposure and HLA in healthy donors. PCR was performed using 60 Vbeta and 13 Jbeta primers. Profiling relied on immunoSEQ multiplex PCR, and the TCRdb table lists in-frame clones only, not all of them. The repertoire has roughly 140,000 clones, about 72% of them found once; the top ten carry about 4.5%. Sequenced material: PBMCs. These receptor sequences come from a man in his sixties in good health and CMV-seronegative.

As concerns this clone: One junction end does not reproduce the germline sequence, and a read error may be involved. The same CDR3 arises from other DNA sequences in this sample as well. The rearrangement joins TRBV18 to TRBJ1-1; D not certain. The germline V gene encodes CDR1 KGHSH and CDR2 LQKENI. There are 13 residues in the CDR3. CDR3 residues: CASSPTSNTEAFF. As DNA, the CDR3 is TGTGCCAGCTCACCAACCTCGAACACCGAAGCTTTCTTT.

The CDR3 DNA reads as TGTGCCAGCAGCTCCTCAGGTGCCGCGCGAACGGCTCAGCCCCAGCATTTT. Amino acids: CASSSSGAARTAQPQHF. The chain uses TRBV7-9 and TRBJ1-5; D gene uncertain. The CDR3 length is 17 residues. Germline V CDR1 and CDR2: SEHNR, FQNEAQ (reference sequence). V was pared by 4 bases and J by 6 bases, with 22 bases between.

The chain carries TRBV6-5 and TRBJ2-7; 7 bases fit TRBD1. V trimming: 6 bases; J trimming: 0 bases; junction bases outside the gene matches: 5. The CDR3 totals 14 residues. The germline V gene has CDR1 MNHEY and CDR2 SVGAGI. CDR3 region: CASRGQPSSYEQYF. CDR3 DNA sequence: TGTGCCAGCAGGGGACAGCCGAGCTCCTACGAGCAGTACTTC.

The genes are TRBV27 and TRBJ2-2, with unresolved D. This CDR3 spans 14 amino acids. Trimming pared 6 bases from V and 3 bases from J, leaving 11 bases between. Germline assignment: CDR1 MNHEY and CDR2 SMNVEV (reference sequence). CDR3 DNA: TGTGCCAGCAGGGGCCACGATGACACCGGGGAGCTGTTTTTT. Translation: CASRGHDDTGELFF.

The rearrangement uses TRBV4-3 and TRBJ2-1, with TRBD2 matching 7 bases. Germline CDR1 reads LGHNA; CDR2 reads YSLEER. The CDR3 is made up of 16 amino acids. Trimming removed 0 bases from V and 7 bases from J; junction bases left unmatched: 9. DNA for the CDR3: TGCGCCAGCAGCCAAGATCCCGCGGGAGAAGGGAATGAGCAGTTCTTC. This translates into CASSQDPAGEGNEQFF.

This clone was observed a few times. CDR3 protein: CATRERTYNEQFF. The CDR3 DNA sequence: TGTGCCACGCGGGAGAGAACCTACAATGAGCAGTTCTTC. The genes are TRBV15 and TRBJ2-1, with 7 bases lining up with TRBD2. The CDR3 runs 13 residues. The trim removed 9 bases at V and 2 bases at J, leaving 4 bases unmatched. CDR1 is LNHNV, CDR2 YYDKDF, per germline (reference sequence).

The table lists this clone with a count of one. The genes are TRBV5-4 and TRBJ2-5, with a tentative D call TRBD2 (6 bases). The V end was cut by 3 bases, the J end by 9 bases, with 15 bases between. This CDR3 region has 13 residues. The germline gives CDR1 SGHNT, CDR2 YYREEE (reference sequence). The CDR3 sequence: CASSSGDLPAQYF. CDR3 DNA sequence: TGTGCCAGCAGCTCGGGGGACCTACCAGCCCAGTACTTC.

The sample holds a few counts of this clone. The chain joins TRBV6-5 to TRBJ1-1; the D gene is possibly TRBD1 (5 bases). CDR1 is MNHEY and CDR2 is SVGAGI in the germline V gene. V was cut by 2 bases and J by 4 bases, with 8 bases left in between. CDR3 size: 13 residues. CDR3 amino acids: CASSYPGGTEAFF. The CDR3 DNA is TGTGCCAGCAGTTACCCCGGGGGCACTGAAGCTTTCTTT.

The V gene is TRBV28, the J gene TRBJ2-5; 9 bases align to TRBD2. The V gene's germline CDR1 is MDHEN and CDR2 SYDVKM. CDR3 length equals 14 residues. The V gene end was trimmed by 10 bases and the J gene end by 5 bases; junction bases not matched to a gene: 11. This CDR3 is CATYSGSPGETQYF. The CDR3 coding sequence is TGTGCCACCTATAGCGGGAGCCCGGGCGAGACCCAGTACTTC.

The chain carries TRBV5-4 and TRBJ2-7, with TRBD2 matching 10 bases. The CDR3 covers 14 residues. The germline gives CDR1 SGHNT, CDR2 YYREEE (reference sequence). After removal of 6 bases from V and 2 bases from J, the junction contained 5 bases not matched to a gene. CDR3 coding DNA: TGTGCCAGCACCTTAGCGGGAGGCACCTACGAGCAGTACTTC. This sequence encodes CASTLAGGTYEQYF.

The chain joins TRBV30 to TRBJ1-5; 8 positions match TRBD1. Germline-derived CDR1 and CDR2 are GTSNPN and SVGIG (reference sequence). Losses at the gene ends were 4 bases for V and 7 bases for J; bases not matched to a gene: 6. The CDR3 has 13 residues. The CDR3 here is CAWTGTGGQPQHF. The CDR3 DNA reads TGTGCCTGGACGGGGACAGGAGGGCAGCCCCAGCATTTT.

In this sample, this clone turned up once. V gene TRBV5-1 combines with J gene TRBJ2-7, with TRBD2 identical over 7 bases. With 4 bases clipped from V and 0 bases from J, the junction kept 10 bases outside the gene matches. Germline CDR1 SGHRS, CDR2 YFSETQ. The CDR3 covers 16 residues. CDR3 protein: CASSPPLTGGSYEQYF. The CDR3 nucleotides read TGCGCCAGCAGCCCCCCCTTGACGGGAGGCTCCTACGAGCAGTACTTC.

The rearrangement joins TRBV4-2 to TRBJ1-3, with 7 bases aligning to TRBD1. After removal of 5 bases from V and 7 bases from J, the junction contained 8 bases not matched to a gene. CDR3 size: 14 residues. Germline CDR1 LGHNA, CDR2 YNFKEQ. The CDR3 is CASSSSGGRNTIYF. The CDR3 DNA is TGTGCCAGCAGCTCTTCAGGGGGGAGGAACACCATATATTTT.

The chain joins TRBV5-4 to TRBJ2-5; 7 bases align to TRBD2. This CDR3 spans 15 amino acids. V gave up 2 bases and J gave up 11 bases; unmatched junction bases: 15. Germline loops: CDR1 SGHNT, CDR2 YYREEE (reference sequence). Here the CDR3 reads CASSFSGTAGEEQYF. CDR3 DNA sequence: TGTGCCAGCAGCTTCTCCGGGACGGCGGGGGAAGAGCAGTACTTC.

The rearrangement links TRBV28 to TRBJ2-7; 8 nucleotides match TRBD1. After removal of 5 bases from V and 5 bases from J, the junction contained 2 bases not matched to a gene. Germline-derived CDR1 and CDR2 are MDHEN and SYDVKM. This CDR3 is 12 amino acids long. The CDR3 spells CASSTGQDEQYF. CDR3 nucleotide sequence: TGTGCCAGCAGTACGGGACAGGACGAGCAGTACTTC. Full variable domain (outside the CDR3, taken from reference TRBV28 and TRBJ2-7): DVKVTQSSRYLVKRTGEKVFLECVQDMDHENMFWYRQDPGLGLRLIYFSYDVKMKEKGDIPEGYSVSREKKERFSLILESASTNQTSMYLCASSTGQDEQYFGPGTRLTVT.

The chain joins TRBV29-1 to TRBJ2-2; TRBD1 agrees at 10 bases. This CDR3 region has 13 residues. Germline-derived CDR1 and CDR2 are SQVTM and ANQGSEA. Trimming at V came to 6 bases and at J to 5 bases, leaving 3 bases not matched to a gene. Here the CDR3 DNA reads TGCAGCGTGGGACAGGGGACGACCGGGGAGCTGTTTTTT. The encoded protein is CSVGQGTTGELFF.

The chain uses TRBV7-9 and TRBJ1-4; 7 positions agree with TRBD1. J gave up 4 bases and V 8 bases, and 1 base lay outside the gene matches. CDR3 length: 12 amino acids. Per germline, CDR1 SEHNR and CDR2 FQNEAQ (reference sequence). The CDR3 here is CASDRDNEKLFF. Here the CDR3 DNA reads TGTGCCAGCGACAGGGATAATGAAAAACTGTTTTTT.

This clone has only a few counts. V gene TRBV7-9 combines with J gene TRBJ1-1; D may be TRBD1 (5 bases). This CDR3 contains 15 residues. Trimming pared 6 bases from V and 6 bases from J, leaving 20 bases between. The germline gives CDR1 SEHNR, CDR2 FQNEAQ (reference sequence). CDR3 sequence: CASRGRHSPPAEAFF. The CDR3, as DNA: TGTGCCAGCAGGGGGCGACATTCCCCCCCCGCTGAAGCTTTCTTT. The full variable domain, rest sourced from reference TRBV7-9 and TRBJ1-1, is DTGVSQNPRHKITKRGQNVTFRCDPISEHNRLYWYRQTLGQGPEFLTYFQNEAQLEKSRLLSDRFSAERPKGSFSTLEIQRTEQGDSAMYLCASRGRHSPPAEAFFGQGTRLTVV.